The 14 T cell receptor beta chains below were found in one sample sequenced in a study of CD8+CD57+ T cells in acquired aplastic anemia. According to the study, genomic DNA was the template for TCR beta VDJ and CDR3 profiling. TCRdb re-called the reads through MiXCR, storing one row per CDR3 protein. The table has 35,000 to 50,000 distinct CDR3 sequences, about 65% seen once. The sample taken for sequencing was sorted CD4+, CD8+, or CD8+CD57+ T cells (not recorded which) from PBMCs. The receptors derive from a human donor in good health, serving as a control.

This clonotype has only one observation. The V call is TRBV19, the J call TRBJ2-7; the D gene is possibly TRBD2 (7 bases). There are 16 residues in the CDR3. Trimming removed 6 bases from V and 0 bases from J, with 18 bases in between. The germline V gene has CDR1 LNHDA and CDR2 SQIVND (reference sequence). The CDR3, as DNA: TGTGCCAGTAGCATATCCGCGGGGGACAACTCCTACGAGCAGTACTTC. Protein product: CASSISAGDNSYEQYF. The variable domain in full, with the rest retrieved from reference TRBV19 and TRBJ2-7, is DGGITQSPKYLFRKEGQNVTLSCEQNLNHDAMYWYRQDPGQGLRLIYYSQIVNDFQKGDIAEGYSVSREKKESFPLTVTSAQKNPTAFYLCASSISAGDNSYEQYFGPGTRLTVT.

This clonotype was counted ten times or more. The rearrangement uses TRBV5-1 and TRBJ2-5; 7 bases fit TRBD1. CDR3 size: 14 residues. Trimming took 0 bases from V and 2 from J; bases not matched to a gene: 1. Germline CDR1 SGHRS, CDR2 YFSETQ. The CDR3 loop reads CASSLVQGQETQYF. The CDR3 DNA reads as TGCGCCAGCAGCTTGGTACAGGGGCAAGAGACCCAGTACTTC.

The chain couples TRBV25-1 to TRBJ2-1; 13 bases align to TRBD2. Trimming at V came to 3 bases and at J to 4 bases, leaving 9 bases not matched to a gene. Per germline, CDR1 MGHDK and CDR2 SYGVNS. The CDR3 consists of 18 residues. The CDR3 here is CASSDPRTSGGQYNEQFF. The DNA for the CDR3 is TGTGCCAGCAGTGATCCCCGGACTAGCGGGGGCCAATACAATGAGCAGTTCTTC. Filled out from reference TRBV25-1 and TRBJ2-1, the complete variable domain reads EADIYQTPRYLVIGTGKKITLECSQTMGHDKMYWYQQDPGMELHLIHYSYGVNSTEKGDLSSESTVSRIRTEHFPLTLESARPSHTSQYLCASSDPRTSGGQYNEQFFGPGTRLTVL.

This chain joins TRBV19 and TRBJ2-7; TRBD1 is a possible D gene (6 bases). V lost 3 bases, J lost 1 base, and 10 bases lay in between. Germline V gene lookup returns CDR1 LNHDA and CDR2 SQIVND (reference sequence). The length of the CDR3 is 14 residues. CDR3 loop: CASSMDRISYEQYF. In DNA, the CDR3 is TGTGCCAGTAGTATGGACAGAATTTCCTACGAGCAGTACTTC. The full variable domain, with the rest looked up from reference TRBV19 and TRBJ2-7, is DGGITQSPKYLFRKEGQNVTLSCEQNLNHDAMYWYRQDPGQGLRLIYYSQIVNDFQKGDIAEGYSVSREKKESFPLTVTSAQKNPTAFYLCASSMDRISYEQYFGPGTRLTVT.

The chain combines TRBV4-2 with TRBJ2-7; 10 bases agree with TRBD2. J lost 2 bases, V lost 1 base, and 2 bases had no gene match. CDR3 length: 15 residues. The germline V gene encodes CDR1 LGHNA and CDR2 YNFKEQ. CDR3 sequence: CASSQGLAGAYEQYF. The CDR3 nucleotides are TGTGCCAGCAGCCAAGGTCTAGCGGGGGCCTACGAGCAGTACTTC.

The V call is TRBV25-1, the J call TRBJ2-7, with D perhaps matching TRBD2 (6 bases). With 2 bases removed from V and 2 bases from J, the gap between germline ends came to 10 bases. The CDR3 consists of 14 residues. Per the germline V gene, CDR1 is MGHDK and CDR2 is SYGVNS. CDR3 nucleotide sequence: TGTGCCAGCAGTGAAGAAGGCGGGGCCTACGAGCAGTACTTC. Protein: CASSEEGGAYEQYF.

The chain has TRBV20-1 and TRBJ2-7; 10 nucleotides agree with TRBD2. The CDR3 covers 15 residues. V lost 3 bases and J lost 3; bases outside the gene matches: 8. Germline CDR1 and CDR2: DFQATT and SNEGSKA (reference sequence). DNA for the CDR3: TGCAGTGCTAGTTCCGCAACTAGCGGGAACTACGAGCAGTACTTC. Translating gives CSASSATSGNYEQYF.

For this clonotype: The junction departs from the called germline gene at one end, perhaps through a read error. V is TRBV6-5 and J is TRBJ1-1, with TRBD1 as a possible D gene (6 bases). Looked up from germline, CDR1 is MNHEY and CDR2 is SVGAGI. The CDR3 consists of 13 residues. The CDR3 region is CASSLGQGTTLHF. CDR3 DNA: TGTGCCAGCAGTTTAGGCCAGGGGACAACATTACACTTT.

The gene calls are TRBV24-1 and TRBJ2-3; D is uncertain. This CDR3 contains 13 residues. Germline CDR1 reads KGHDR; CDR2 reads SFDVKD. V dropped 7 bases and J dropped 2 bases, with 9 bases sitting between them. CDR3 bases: TGTGCCACCAGGTCATCGTACACAGATACGCAGTATTTT. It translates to CATRSSYTDTQYF.

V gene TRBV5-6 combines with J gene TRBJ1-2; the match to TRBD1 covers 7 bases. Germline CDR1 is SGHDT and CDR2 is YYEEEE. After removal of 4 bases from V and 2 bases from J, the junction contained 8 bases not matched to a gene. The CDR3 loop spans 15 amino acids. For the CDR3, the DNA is TGTGCCAGCAGCCAACGGACAGGCTCAAACTATGGCTACACCTTC. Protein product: CASSQRTGSNYGYTF.

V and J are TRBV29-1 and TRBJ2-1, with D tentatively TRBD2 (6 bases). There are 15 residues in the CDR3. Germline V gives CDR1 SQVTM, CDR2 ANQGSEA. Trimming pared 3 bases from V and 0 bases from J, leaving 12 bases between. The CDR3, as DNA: TGCAGCGTTGATATAGCGGAACGCTCCTACAATGAGCAGTTCTTC. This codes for CSVDIAERSYNEQFF.

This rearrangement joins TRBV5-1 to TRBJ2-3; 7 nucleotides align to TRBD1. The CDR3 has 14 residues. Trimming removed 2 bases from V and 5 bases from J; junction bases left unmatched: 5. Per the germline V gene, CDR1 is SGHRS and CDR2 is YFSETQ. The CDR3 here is CASSFGAGGDTQYF. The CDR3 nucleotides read TGCGCCAGCAGCTTCGGAGCAGGGGGAGATACGCAGTATTTT.

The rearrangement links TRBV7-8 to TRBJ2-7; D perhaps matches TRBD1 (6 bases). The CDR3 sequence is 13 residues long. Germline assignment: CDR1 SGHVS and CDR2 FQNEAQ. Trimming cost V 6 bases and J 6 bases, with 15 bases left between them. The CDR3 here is CASSPRGSGEQYF. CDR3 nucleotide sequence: TGTGCCAGCAGTCCGAGGGGGTCGGGCGAGCAGTACTTC.

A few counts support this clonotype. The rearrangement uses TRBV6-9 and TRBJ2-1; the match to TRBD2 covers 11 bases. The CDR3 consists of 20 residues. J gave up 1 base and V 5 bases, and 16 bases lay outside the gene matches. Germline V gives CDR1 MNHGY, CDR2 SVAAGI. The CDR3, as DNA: TGTGCCAGCAGTCATAGACTAGCGGGGCTCAACTCGCAATCCTACAATGAGCAGTTCTTC. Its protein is CASSHRLAGLNSQSYNEQFF.